The clone carrying this TCR beta chain was counted only a few times. The target antigen is unknown. The sample is drawn from a study of CD8 T cells in ankylosing spondylitis. TCRdb passed the 5' RACE reads through MiXCR, listing each CDR3 protein once. Among about 210,000 distinct CDR3 sequences listed, about 6.7% were seen once. Overall study results and limits: Characteristic of ankylosing spondylitis blood, it appeared, was a TCR beta motif comprising about eight highly homologous variants.

Germline V lookup: CDR1 ENHRY, CDR2 SYGVKD. The V and J ends lost 1 base and 0 bases respectively, with 14 bases between them. The CDR3 contains 17 residues. This chain uses TRBV10-3 with TRBJ2-3, with D maybe TRBD2 (5 bases). This sequence originates from a male donor with ankylosing spondylitis. Sequencing was carried out using blood, either unsorted or a sorted T cell fraction (not recorded which). The CDR3 region has the DNA TGTGCCATCAGTGAGTATCGGACTTCAACTAGCACAGATACGCAGTATTTT. It specifies CAISEYRTSTSTDTQYF.